Below, 7 T cell receptor beta chains from the same sample are listed, as sequenced in a study of T cell repertoires in cytomegalovirus infection. One entry per CDR3 protein results from TCRdb running MiXCR on the reads. The profile shows almost 500,000 distinct CDR3 sequences, over 9% of them singletons. The specimen was PBMCs. The origin of the receptors is a human donor in good health (CMV status not recorded). Some clones in this sample may be carry-over from other donors' samples.

This clonotype was seen ten or more times. V is TRBV7-9 and J is TRBJ1-2; D unresolved. The CDR3 is 12 amino acids. The germline V gene has CDR1 SEHNR and CDR2 FQNEAQ (reference sequence). Trimming left V 8 bases short and J 0 bases short, with 7 bases between. CDR3 loop: CASHRANYGYTF. CDR3 sequence (DNA): TGTGCCAGCCACCGAGCTAACTATGGCTACACCTTC.

This clonotype was seen ten or more times. The chain is built from TRBV4-1 and TRBJ1-1; D gene uncertain. With 4 bases removed from V and 4 bases from J, the gap between germline ends came to 22 bases. Germline V gene lookup returns CDR1 MGHRA and CDR2 YSYEKL. The CDR3 extends over 17 amino acids. The CDR3 region is CASSPSPLAVGVTEAFF. CDR3 DNA: TGCGCCAGCAGCCCCAGCCCCCTCGCAGTGGGTGTCACTGAAGCTTTCTTT.

The V and J genes are TRBV6-5 and TRBJ1-1; TRBD1 might be the D (5 bases). The CDR3 is made up of 13 amino acids. V shed 6 bases and J shed 1 base, with 9 bases lying between them. Germline CDR1 is MNHEY and CDR2 is SVGAGI. Written as DNA, the CDR3 is TGTGCCAGCAGACTAAGGGGGAACACTGAAGCTTTCTTT. This encodes CASRLRGNTEAFF.

V and J are TRBV12-3 or TRBV12-4 and TRBJ2-3, with 11 bases aligning to TRBD2. J lost 3 bases, V lost 5 bases, and 7 bases had no gene match. The CDR3 runs to 16 residues. CDR3 in amino acids: CASSAALAGETDTQYF. The CDR3 DNA reads as TGTGCCAGCAGTGCAGCACTAGCGGGAGAAACAGATACGCAGTATTTT.

This clonotype was picked up many times. This CDR3 is CASSLELAVSSYNEQFF. The CDR3 region has the DNA TGCGCCAGCAGCTTGGAACTAGCGGTTAGCTCCTACAATGAGCAGTTCTTC. The V gene is TRBV5-1, the J gene TRBJ2-1; 8 positions match TRBD2. V lost 0 bases, J lost 0 bases, and 5 bases stayed unmatched. The CDR3 runs to 17 residues. CDR1 is SGHRS and CDR2 is YFSETQ in the germline V gene.

This clonotype has at least ten counts. The rearrangement joins TRBV7-8 to TRBJ1-3; 7 bases match TRBD1. The V segment lost 3 bases and the J segment 0 bases; nucleotides outside the gene matches: 11. Germline V gives CDR1 SGHVS, CDR2 FQNEAQ. This CDR3 contains 18 residues. DNA for the CDR3: TGTGCCAGCAGCTTCCTCCCTACAGGGGCCCTCTCTGGAAACACCATATATTTT. Translating gives CASSFLPTGALSGNTIYF.

The sample holds many counts of this clonotype. The J gene is TRBJ2-1, the V gene TRBV11-2, with D perhaps TRBD1 (5 bases). Germline loops: CDR1 SGHAT, CDR2 FQNNGV. V lost 5 bases and J lost 0, with 14 bases in between. The CDR3 sequence is 16 residues long. The CDR3 DNA follows: TGTGCCAGCAGCCCCTGGGGCCTACTCTCCTACAATGAGCAGTTCTTC. This gives the protein CASSPWGLLSYNEQFF.